The sequence of this TCR beta chain was determined in a study of identical twins (dated by TCRdb to the mid-2010s). For context, the study as a whole: The study deep-sequenced TCR alpha and beta repertoires from monozygotic twins, unrelated adults of various ages and cord blood to test whether fetal clonotypes persist. Replicate twin experiments were performed at different times using different library preparation protocols to rule out contamination.

On this clonotype: The specificity of this receptor is unknown. Per-base quality was not reported, and no clone a single base away is much larger than it.

Every donor in the study was a healthy Caucasian. The twin cohort comprised three pairs of female monozygotic twins, all aged roughly 18 to 30 years. Peripheral blood mononuclear cells were the source from which RNA for the TCR libraries was isolated. The study at large found these results: Compared with coincidental sharing between unrelated individuals, out-of-frame TCR alpha sequences shared between twins showed an excess of sequences with low generation probability. Zero-insertion analyses could be partly confounded by invariant T cells such as MAIT and iNKT, though diverse VJ usage argued against such confounding for most clonotypes. Because the same donors could not be followed over many years, the conclusions relied on cross-sectional statistical analysis. Fewer insertions were carried by abundant cord blood beta clonotypes; a weaker similar trend was observed in young adult naive repertoires, while no such trend was observed in memory repertoires. The excess sharing between twins in beta out-of-frame sequences was weaker because fewer shared sequences reduced the signal-to-noise ratio. In monozygotic twins, recombination models systematically underestimated out-of-frame TCR alpha sharing, but the models matched the sharing seen between unrelated individuals.

The junction carries 12 bases between V and J, which are trimmed by 0 bases and 0 bases respectively. The germline V gene yields ENHRY for CDR1 and SYGVKD for CDR2. Including cysteine and phenylalanine, the CDR3 has 16 amino acids. The retained sequence is limited to the CDR3, 48 bases, with the frame set at the first base. Library preparation was by 5' RACE. Sequenced on an Illumina HiSeq 2000. Template switching introduced a universal primer binding site; the final cDNA contained a unique molecular identifier, enabling accurate counting of TCR cDNA molecules. Specific primers in the conserved constant-segment region were used to synthesize first-strand cDNA for TCR alpha and beta chains. To control for contamination, every cDNA library was double barcoded, receiving both a SMART-Mk sample barcode and Illumina barcodes. TruSeq adapter sequences along with Illumina sample barcodes were introduced in two successive PCR steps. The TCR alpha and beta cDNA libraries were sequenced on the Illumina HiSeq platform using custom primers. As for the original processing: MiGEC processed the raw reads to extract unique molecular identifiers, while MiXCR was used to determine the CDR3 positions. For each individual, recombination models were inferred using an EM algorithm with the repgenHMM and IGoR tools. Shared clonotypes were analyzed with the tcR package in R, and sharing was normalized by the product of cloneset sizes. To study raw recombination free of thymic and clonal selection effects, out-of-frame nonproductive sequences were analyzed. TCRdb redid the processing of the public reads, applying fastp at Q25 and MiXCR, and retained in-frame beta chains. Each entry is one CDR3 protein sequence, shown with its most common DNA and genes. The V and J calls come from TCRdb's annotation, not from the publication. For this sample there are some 790,000 distinct CDR3 sequences; 15% to 20% appear just once. The biggest ten clones account for around 12% of the sample.

The data also belong to a second study, concerning T cells expressing NK-cell markers. As that second study puts it: TCR beta-chain repertoires were profiled in sorted CD3+CD56+NKG2C+, CD3+CD56+NKG2C- and CD3+CD56-NKG2C+ T-cell subsets from several donors. Of the eight sequenced donors, seven were found to be HCMV-seropositive and one was found to be HCMV-seronegative. To restrict sorting to alphabetaTCR-expressing T cells, an anti-gammadeltaTCR antibody was added in several experiments. For about 6 donors, the dominant CD3+CD56+NKG2C+ clonotypes were among the top 10 CD8+ clonotypes and accounted for roughly 1.0-8% of CD8+ T cells. Those dominant clonotypes were again the most abundant among CD3+CD56-NKG2C+ cells in a handful of donors, at roughly 28.3-65%. Whether the expanded NKG2C-expressing T cell clones were specific for HCMV antigens was left unclear. All eight donors whose samples were sequenced were randomly selected healthy volunteers, three of them men and five women. A commercial ELISA kit detecting HCMV-specific IgG in serum was used to determine HCMV serostatus. Bulk peripheral blood T-cell repertoires were additionally sequenced from unsorted PBMC for 5 or 6 donors. MIGEC was used to demultiplex reads and group the reads by UMI, and MiTCR was used to assemble and quantify clonotypes. To exclude erroneous sequences, only TCR cDNA sequences supported by at least two reads were retained. The tcR package was used for downstream repertoire analysis, and clonotypes were matched across fractions by CDR3 nucleotide sequence plus V segment. VDJmatch was used to annotate antigen specificity against VDJdb, with one amino acid substitution in CDR3 allowed.

The sequence joins TRBV10-3 to TRBJ2-7; no D gene call is confident. Sequencing was carried out using PBMCs. The receptor was derived from a woman in her late teens or twenties in good health. The DNA is as follows: TGTGCCATCAGTGAGTCGTGGCGTTTCAGCTCCTACGAGCAGTACTTC. Translated, this gives CAISESWRFSSYEQYF.